This T cell receptor (beta chain) was captured in a study of T cells in Graves' hyperthyroidism and ophthalmopathy. Across 18 months, stable Graves' hyperthyroidism was marked by no progression to ophthalmopathy. Regions amplified from RNA transcripts were the TCR beta CDR3 regions. When the TCR CDR3 underwent first-round RT-PCR, the HTBI primer set was used. MiXCR, applied by TCRdb to the multiplex PCR reads, yields one record per CDR3 protein. The sample gives more than 550,000 distinct CDR3 sequences, 17% of which show up once; roughly a sixth is in the top ten. V lost 0 bases and J 0 bases, leaving 8 bases between the germline ends. CDR1 is SEHNR and CDR2 is FQNEAQ in the germline V gene (reference sequence). The length of the CDR3 is 16 residues.

V is TRBV7-9 and J is TRBJ2-2, with D possibly being TRBD2 (5 bases). Source material: blood. This TCR was sampled from a man in his fifties with Graves' hyperthyroidism. CDR3 nucleotides: TGTGCCAGCAGCTTAGCGCAAGCGGCGAACACCGGGGAGCTGTTTTTT. This gives the protein CASSLAQAANTGELFF.